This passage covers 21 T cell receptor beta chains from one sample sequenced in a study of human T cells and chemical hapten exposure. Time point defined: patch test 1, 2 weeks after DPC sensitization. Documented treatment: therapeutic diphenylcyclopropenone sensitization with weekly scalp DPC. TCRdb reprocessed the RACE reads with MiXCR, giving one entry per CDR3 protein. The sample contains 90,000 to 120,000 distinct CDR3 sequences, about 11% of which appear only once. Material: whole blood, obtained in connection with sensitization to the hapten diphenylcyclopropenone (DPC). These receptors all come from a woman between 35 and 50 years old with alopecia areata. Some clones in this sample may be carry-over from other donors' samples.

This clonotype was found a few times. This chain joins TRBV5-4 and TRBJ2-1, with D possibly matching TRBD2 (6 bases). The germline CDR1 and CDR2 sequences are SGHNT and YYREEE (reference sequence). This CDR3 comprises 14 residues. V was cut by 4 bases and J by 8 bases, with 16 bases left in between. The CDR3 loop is CASSTQTRWDEQFF. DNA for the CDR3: TGTGCCAGCAGCACTCAGACTAGGTGGGATGAGCAGTTCTTC.

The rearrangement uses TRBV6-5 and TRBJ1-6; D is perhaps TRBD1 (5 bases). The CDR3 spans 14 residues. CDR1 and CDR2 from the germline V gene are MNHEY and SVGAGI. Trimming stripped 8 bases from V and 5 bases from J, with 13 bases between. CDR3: CASGEGPNNSPLHF. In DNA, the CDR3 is TGTGCCAGCGGTGAGGGACCGAATAATTCACCCCTCCACTTT.

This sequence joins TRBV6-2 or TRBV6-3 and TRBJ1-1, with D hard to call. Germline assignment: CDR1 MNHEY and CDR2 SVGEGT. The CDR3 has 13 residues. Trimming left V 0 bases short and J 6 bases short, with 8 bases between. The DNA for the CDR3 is TGTGCCAGCAGTTACTCAAGGCGGCCTGAAGCTTTCTTT. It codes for CASSYSRRPEAFF.

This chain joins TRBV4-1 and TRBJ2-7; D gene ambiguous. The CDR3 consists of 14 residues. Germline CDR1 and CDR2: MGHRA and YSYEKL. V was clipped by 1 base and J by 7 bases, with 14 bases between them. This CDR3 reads CASSQARLPLEQYF. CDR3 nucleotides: TGCGCCAGCAGCCAAGCGCGGCTTCCCCTGGAGCAGTACTTC.

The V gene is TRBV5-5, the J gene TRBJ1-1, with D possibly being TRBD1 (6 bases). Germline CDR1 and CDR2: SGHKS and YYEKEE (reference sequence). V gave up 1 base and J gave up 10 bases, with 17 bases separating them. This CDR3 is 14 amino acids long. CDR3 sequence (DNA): TGTGCCAGCAGCTTGAGTACGGGGGGCAGAGGAGCTTTCTTT. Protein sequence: CASSLSTGGRGAFF.

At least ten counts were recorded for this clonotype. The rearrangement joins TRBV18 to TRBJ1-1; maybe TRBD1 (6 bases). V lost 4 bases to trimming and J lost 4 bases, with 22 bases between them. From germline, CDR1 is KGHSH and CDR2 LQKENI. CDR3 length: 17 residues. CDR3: CASSRGWGSEQGTEAFF. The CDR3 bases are TGTGCCAGCTCACGGGGATGGGGGTCGGAACAGGGCACTGAAGCTTTCTTT.

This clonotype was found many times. CDR3 DNA: TGTGCCAGTAGTATAGCGGCGGATAATCAGCCCCAGCATTTT. It yields the protein CASSIAADNQPQHF. The chain has TRBV19 and TRBJ1-5; D gene uncertain. V lost 1 base, J lost 4 bases, and 8 bases lay in between. Germline values: CDR1 LNHDA, CDR2 SQIVND (reference sequence). The CDR3 sequence is 14 residues long. Together with reference TRBV19 and TRBJ1-5, the CDR3 gives the full variable domain: DGGITQSPKYLFRKEGQNVTLSCEQNLNHDAMYWYRQDPGQGLRLIYYSQIVNDFQKGDIAEGYSVSREKKESFPLTVTSAQKNPTAFYLCASSIAADNQPQHFGDGTRLSIL.

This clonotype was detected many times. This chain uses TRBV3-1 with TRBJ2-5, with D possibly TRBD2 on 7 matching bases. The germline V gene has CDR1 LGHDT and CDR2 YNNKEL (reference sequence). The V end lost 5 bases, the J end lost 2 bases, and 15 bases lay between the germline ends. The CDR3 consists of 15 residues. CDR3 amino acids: CASSAGGRTQETQYF. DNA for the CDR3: TGTGCCAGCAGCGCCGGGGGGCGGACTCAAGAGACCCAGTACTTC.

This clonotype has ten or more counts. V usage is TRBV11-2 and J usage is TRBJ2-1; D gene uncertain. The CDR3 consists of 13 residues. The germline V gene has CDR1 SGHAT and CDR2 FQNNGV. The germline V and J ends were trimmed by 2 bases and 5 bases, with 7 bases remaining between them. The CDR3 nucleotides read TGTGCCAGCAGCTTATCACAGAACAATGAGCAGTTCTTC. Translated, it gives CASSLSQNNEQFF. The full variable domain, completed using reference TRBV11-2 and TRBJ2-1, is EAGVAQSPRYKIIEKRQSVAFWCNPISGHATLYWYQQILGQGPKLLIQFQNNGVVDDSQLPKDRFSAERLKGVDSTLKIQPAKLEDSAVYLCASSLSQNNEQFFGPGTRLTVL.

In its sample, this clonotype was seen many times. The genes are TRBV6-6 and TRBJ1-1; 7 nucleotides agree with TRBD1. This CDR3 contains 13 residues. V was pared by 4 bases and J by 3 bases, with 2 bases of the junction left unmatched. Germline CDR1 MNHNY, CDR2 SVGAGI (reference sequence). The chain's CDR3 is CASSSQGDTEAFF. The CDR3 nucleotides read TGTGCCAGCAGTTCTCAGGGGGACACTGAAGCTTTCTTT.

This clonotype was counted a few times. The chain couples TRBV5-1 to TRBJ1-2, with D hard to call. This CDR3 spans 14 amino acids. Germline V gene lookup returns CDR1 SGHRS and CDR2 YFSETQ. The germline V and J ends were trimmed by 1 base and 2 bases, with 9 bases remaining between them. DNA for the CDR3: TGCGCCAGCAGCTTGATGTACGACAACTATGGCTACACCTTC. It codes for CASSLMYDNYGYTF.

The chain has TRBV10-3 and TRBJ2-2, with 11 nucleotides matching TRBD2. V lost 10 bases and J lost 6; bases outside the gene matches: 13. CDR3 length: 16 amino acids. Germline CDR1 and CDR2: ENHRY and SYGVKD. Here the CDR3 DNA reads TGTGCCAGCCACACTAGCGGGAGTAGTTATTCCGGGGAGCTGTTTTTT. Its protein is CASHTSGSSYSGELFF.

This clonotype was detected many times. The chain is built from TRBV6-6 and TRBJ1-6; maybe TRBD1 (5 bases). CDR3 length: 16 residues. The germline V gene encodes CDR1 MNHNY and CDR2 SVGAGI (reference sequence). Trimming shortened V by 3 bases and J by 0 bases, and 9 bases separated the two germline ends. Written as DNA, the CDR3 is TGTGCCAGCAGTTATGACAGCCGCTCCTATAATTCACCCCTCCACTTT. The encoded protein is CASSYDSRSYNSPLHF.

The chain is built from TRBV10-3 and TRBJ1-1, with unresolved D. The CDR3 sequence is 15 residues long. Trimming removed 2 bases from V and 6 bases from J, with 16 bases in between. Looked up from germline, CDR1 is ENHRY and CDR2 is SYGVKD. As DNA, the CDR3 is TGTGCCATCAGTGAGAGTGGGATAGGGATAGCTGAAGCTTTCTTT. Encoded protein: CAISESGIGIAEAFF.

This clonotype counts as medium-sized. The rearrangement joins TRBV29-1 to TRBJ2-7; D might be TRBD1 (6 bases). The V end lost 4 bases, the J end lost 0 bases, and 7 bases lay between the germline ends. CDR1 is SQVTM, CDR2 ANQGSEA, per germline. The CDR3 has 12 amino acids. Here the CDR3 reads CSVVQGSYEQYF. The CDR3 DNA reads TGCAGCGTTGTACAGGGCTCCTACGAGCAGTACTTC.

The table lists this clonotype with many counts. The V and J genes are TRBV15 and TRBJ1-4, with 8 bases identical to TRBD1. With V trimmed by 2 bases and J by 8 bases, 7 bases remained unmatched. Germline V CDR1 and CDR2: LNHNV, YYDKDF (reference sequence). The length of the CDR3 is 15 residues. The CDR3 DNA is TGTGCCACCAGCAGACGGACAGGGATGCGGGAAAAACTGTTTTTT. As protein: CATSRRTGMREKLFF.

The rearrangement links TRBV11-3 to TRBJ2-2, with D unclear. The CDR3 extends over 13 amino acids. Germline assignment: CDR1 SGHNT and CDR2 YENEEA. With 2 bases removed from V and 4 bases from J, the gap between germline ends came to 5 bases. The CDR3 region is CASSLRVTGELFF. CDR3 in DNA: TGTGCCAGCAGCTTAAGGGTCACCGGGGAGCTGTTTTTT.

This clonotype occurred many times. CDR3 in DNA: TGCGCCAGCAGCCCGGACAGCTATGGCTACACCTTC. This codes for CASSPDSYGYTF. The chain employs TRBV4-1 and TRBJ1-2, with D maybe TRBD1 (6 bases). The CDR3 spans 12 residues. The germline V and J ends were trimmed by 4 bases and 4 bases, with 7 bases remaining between them. Germline V gene lookup returns CDR1 MGHRA and CDR2 YSYEKL.

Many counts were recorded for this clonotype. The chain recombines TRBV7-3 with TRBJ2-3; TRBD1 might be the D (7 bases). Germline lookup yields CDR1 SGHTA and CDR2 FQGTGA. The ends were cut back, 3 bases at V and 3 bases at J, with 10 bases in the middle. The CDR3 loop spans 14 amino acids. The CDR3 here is CASSLTGRTDTQYF. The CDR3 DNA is TGTGCCAGCAGCTTGACAGGGAGGACAGATACGCAGTATTTT.

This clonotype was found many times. CDR3 loop: CASSHSRGLAGARGQFF. The CDR3 coding sequence is TGTGCCAGCAGCCATTCCCGGGGGCTAGCGGGAGCCAGGGGTCAGTTCTTC. This sequence joins TRBV7-2 and TRBJ2-1; 10 bases fit TRBD2. The ends lost 5 bases at V and 13 bases at J; junction bases unmatched: 20. Germline-derived CDR1 and CDR2 are SGHTA and FQGNSA. The CDR3 has 17 residues.

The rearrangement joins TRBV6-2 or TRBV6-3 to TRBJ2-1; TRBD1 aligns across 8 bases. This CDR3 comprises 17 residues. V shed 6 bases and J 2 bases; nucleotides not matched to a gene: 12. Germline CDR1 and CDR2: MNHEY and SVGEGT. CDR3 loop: CASSQLPDRAPYNEQFF. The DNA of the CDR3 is TGTGCCAGCAGCCAACTGCCGGACAGGGCCCCCTACAATGAGCAGTTCTTC.